These 10 T cell receptor beta chains came from one sample sequenced in a study of blood T cell repertoires in COVID-19. The repertoire was sequenced with immunoSEQ multiplex PCR; TCRdb's copy has only in-frame clones and lacks some. This sample has 90,000 to 150,000 clones; 81% occur once, and the top ten carry under 11%. The sequenced material came from peripheral blood. The receptors stem from a human donor in a cohort sampled during active COVID-19.

The rearrangement joins TRBV11-3 to TRBJ2-7; perhaps TRBD2 as D (6 bases). This CDR3 contains 15 residues. V lost 1 base and J 3 bases, leaving 13 bases between the germline ends. Per the germline V gene, CDR1 is SGHNT and CDR2 is YENEEA. The CDR3 here is CASSLASGLFYEQYF. CDR3 DNA sequence: TGTGCCAGCAGCTTAGCCTCGGGACTTTTCTACGAGCAGTACTTC.

The chain uses TRBV3-1 (or the pseudogene TRBV3-2) and TRBJ1-1; the match to TRBD1 covers 9 bases. Germline CDR1 and CDR2: LGHDT and YNNKEL (reference sequence). The CDR3 contains 13 residues. The junction had 6 bases not matched to a gene; V was cut back by 2 bases and J by 11 bases. CDR3 nucleotide sequence: TGTGCCAGCAGCCAAACCGGGACAGGGAGGGCTTTCTTT. Its translation is CASSQTGTGRAFF.

The J gene is TRBJ2-7, the V gene TRBV7-2, with 9 bases lining up with TRBD2. The CDR3 covers 15 residues. With V trimmed by 5 bases and J by 3 bases, 8 bases remained unmatched. From germline, CDR1 is SGHTA and CDR2 FQGNSA. This CDR3 reads CASSRIAGEGYEQYF. The CDR3 nucleotides are TGTGCCAGCAGCCGTATAGCGGGAGAGGGCTACGAGCAGTACTTC. Combining the CDR3 with reference TRBV7-2 and TRBJ2-7 gives the whole variable domain GAGVSQSPSNKVTEKGKDVELRCDPISGHTALYWYRQSLGQGLEFLIYFQGNSAPDKSGLPSDRFSAERTGGSVSTLTIQRTQQEDSAVYLCASSRIAGEGYEQYFGPGTRLTVT.

This clone was recorded a few times. This sequence joins TRBV5-1 and TRBJ1-4; 9 bases match TRBD1. Germline CDR1 is SGHRS and CDR2 is YFSETQ. V was pared by 1 base and J by 7 bases, with 2 bases of the junction left unmatched. The CDR3 sequence is 14 residues long. Here the CDR3 reads CASSLTGGGEKLFF. CDR3 nucleotides: TGCGCCAGCAGCTTGACAGGGGGCGGTGAAAAACTGTTTTTT.

The CDR3 here is CASSTGTTNEKLFF. The CDR3 DNA sequence: TGTGCCAGTAGTACGGGAACCACTAATGAAAAACTGTTTTTT. The chain employs TRBV19 and TRBJ1-4; D unresolved. Trimming took 4 bases from V and 2 from J, leaving 8 bases between them. Germline values: CDR1 LNHDA, CDR2 SQIVND (reference sequence). This CDR3 has 14 residues.

The chain links TRBV5-1 to TRBJ1-1, with D perhaps matching TRBD1 (6 bases). V was trimmed by 0 bases and J by 11 bases, leaving 14 bases between them. CDR3 length equals 13 residues. Per the germline V gene, CDR1 is SGHRS and CDR2 is YFSETQ. The CDR3 spells CASSLVRGGEAFF. The CDR3 DNA reads as TGCGCCAGCAGCTTGGTCCGCGGGGGCGAGGCTTTCTTT.

V and J are TRBV7-9 and TRBJ2-3, with 9 bases identical to TRBD2. Germline assignment: CDR1 SEHNR and CDR2 FQNEAQ (reference sequence). The CDR3 runs to 18 residues. Losses at the gene ends were 1 base for V and 0 bases for J; bases not matched to a gene: 8. CDR3 protein: CASSLVLAGPPSTDTQYF. CDR3 in DNA: TGTGCCAGCAGCTTAGTTCTAGCGGGGCCACCTAGCACAGATACGCAGTATTTT.

This rearrangement joins TRBV5-1 to TRBJ2-1; TRBD2 matches at 14 bases. Losses at the gene ends were 3 bases for V and 0 bases for J; bases not matched to a gene: 5. From germline, CDR1 is SGHRS and CDR2 YFSETQ. CDR3 size: 18 residues. CDR3 region: CASSSGLAGARSYNEQFF. The CDR3 region has the DNA TGCGCCAGCAGCTCGGGACTAGCGGGGGCTCGCTCCTACAATGAGCAGTTCTTC.

The chain employs TRBV27 and TRBJ1-1; 9 bases align to TRBD1. CDR1 MNHEY and CDR2 SMNVEV come from the germline V gene (reference sequence). There are 15 residues in the CDR3. J gave up 1 base and V 6 bases, and 6 bases lay outside the gene matches. As DNA, the CDR3 is TGTGCCAGCAGCAACCCGGGACAGGGGAACACTGAAGCTTTCTTT. It translates to CASSNPGQGNTEAFF.

The V call is TRBV7-9, the J call TRBJ2-1; the D gene is possibly TRBD2 (5 bases). This CDR3 is 15 amino acids long. Germline CDR1 is SEHNR and CDR2 is FQNEAQ (reference sequence). V dropped 1 base and J dropped 6 bases, with 13 bases sitting between them. CDR3 amino acids: CASSLVGMWRNEQFF. CDR3 DNA: TGTGCCAGCAGCTTAGTCGGGATGTGGCGCAATGAGCAGTTCTTC.